Shown below are 20 T cell receptor beta chains from a single sample sequenced in a study of CD8 T cells in Susac syndrome. With random hexamers, 0.5 to 1 ug RNA was reverse transcribed. TCRdb ran MiXCR on the immunoSEQ multiplex PCR reads and lists one entry per CDR3 protein. The sample yields approximately 190,000 distinct CDR3 sequences, roughly 94% seen once. Sequenced sample: CD8+ T cells from PBMCs. The receptors originated from a human donor with Susac syndrome.

The rearrangement joins TRBV13 to TRBJ2-1; D is ambiguous. Germline CDR1 reads PRHDT; CDR2 reads FYEKMQ (reference sequence). The CDR3 consists of 13 residues. Trimming took 2 bases from V and 5 from J, leaving 7 bases between them. The CDR3 DNA reads as TGTGCCAGCAGCTTAAGGTTTGACAATGAGCAGTTCTTC. It yields the protein CASSLRFDNEQFF.

The V and J genes are TRBV29-1 and TRBJ2-7; 10 positions agree with TRBD2. In germline, CDR1 is SQVTM, CDR2 ANQGSEA. Trimming cost V 3 bases and J 5 bases; bases outside gene matches: 4. The CDR3 totals 13 residues. This CDR3 reads CSVDHGTSDEQYF. CDR3 DNA sequence: TGCAGCGTTGACCATGGGACTAGCGACGAGCAGTACTTC.

The chain carries TRBV4-1 and TRBJ2-1; 8 nucleotides match TRBD1. J was trimmed by 4 bases and V by 3 bases; bases with no gene match: 8. Germline assignment: CDR1 MGHRA and CDR2 YSYEKL. This CDR3 contains 16 residues. The CDR3 nucleotides read TGCGCCAGCAGCCACGCCAGGACAGGGTTTTACAATGAGCAGTTCTTC. It encodes CASSHARTGFYNEQFF.

The chain has TRBV23-1 and TRBJ1-5; D is possibly TRBD1 (5 bases). TRBV23-1 belongs to the ORF category, with a function that is uncertain. The V and J ends lost 3 bases and 3 bases respectively, with 18 bases between them. The CDR3 spans 17 residues. In nucleotides, the CDR3 is TGCGCCAGCAGTCACCTTAAGAGCCGGGACTCCAATCAGCCCCAGCATTTT. Its protein product is CASSHLKSRDSNQPQHF.

The chain carries TRBV29-1 and TRBJ1-5, with unresolved D. Deletions cut 5 bases from V and 1 base from J, with 9 bases between. There are 13 residues in the CDR3. Germline lookup yields CDR1 SQVTM and CDR2 ANQGSEA. This CDR3 reads CSVLEGSNQPQHF. The CDR3 DNA reads as TGCAGCGTTCTAGAGGGAAGCAATCAGCCCCAGCATTTT.

This clonotype was detected only once. The rearrangement uses TRBV19 and TRBJ1-2, with D uncertain. This CDR3 is 13 amino acids long. V lost 3 bases and J lost 3, with 8 bases in between. Germline V gene data show CDR1 as LNHDA and CDR2 as SQIVND (reference sequence). The CDR3 DNA sequence: TGTGCCAGTAGTATGCAGAGTTACTATGGCTACACCTTC. Its protein is CASSMQSYYGYTF.

The rearrangement uses TRBV20-1 and TRBJ2-7, with 7 positions matching TRBD1. Germline trimming cut 4 bases from V and 5 bases from J; bases unmatched to any gene: 2. The CDR3 runs 11 residues. The germline V gene has CDR1 DFQATT and CDR2 SNEGSKA (reference sequence). The CDR3 DNA reads TGCAGTGCTACCACAGGGGACGAGCAGTACTTC. This codes for CSATTGDEQYF.

The V gene is TRBV27, the J gene TRBJ1-1; the D is unclear. This CDR3 region has 14 residues. Germline lookup yields CDR1 MNHEY and CDR2 SMNVEV (reference sequence). Trimming left V 0 bases short and J 5 bases short, with 10 bases between. The CDR3 is CASSLSTAGTEAFF. The CDR3 DNA sequence: TGTGCCAGCAGTTTATCCACAGCCGGAACTGAAGCTTTCTTT.

The chain links TRBV11-1 to TRBJ2-3; 16 nucleotides line up with TRBD2. V was clipped by 5 bases and J by 0 bases; unmatched bases: 17. From germline, CDR1 is SGHAT and CDR2 FQDESV (reference sequence). CDR3 size: 22 residues. The CDR3 is CASSPPNPGLAGGRTSTDTQYF. The CDR3 nucleotides are TGTGCCAGCAGCCCCCCAAACCCGGGACTAGCGGGGGGGCGGACTAGCACAGATACGCAGTATTTT.

This chain joins TRBV10-3 and TRBJ2-7; no clear D. V was cut by 0 bases and J by 1 base, with 13 bases left in between. Germline V gene lookup returns CDR1 ENHRY and CDR2 SYGVKD. The CDR3 consists of 16 residues. The CDR3 protein is CAISESDVPTSYEQYF. The CDR3 DNA is TGTGCCATCAGTGAGTCGGACGTTCCGACGTCCTACGAGCAGTACTTC.

The chain joins TRBV5-6 to TRBJ2-2; 13 bases line up with TRBD2. Germline loops: CDR1 SGHDT, CDR2 YYEEEE. The CDR3 consists of 16 residues. V shed 4 bases and J 1 base; nucleotides not matched to a gene: 1. CDR3 in amino acids: CASSRTSGGNTGELFF. CDR3 coding DNA: TGTGCCAGCAGCAGGACTAGCGGGGGGAACACCGGGGAGCTGTTTTTT.

The chain recombines TRBV7-9 with TRBJ2-1; D not certain. V was shortened by 11 bases and J by 8 bases, with 19 bases between the two germline ends. The germline gives CDR1 SEHNR, CDR2 FQNEAQ (reference sequence). The CDR3 consists of 13 residues. The CDR3 protein is CAGVGSPDHEQFF. The CDR3 nucleotides read TGTGCCGGTGTAGGAAGCCCGGACCATGAGCAGTTCTTC.

The sample holds one count of this clonotype. This chain links TRBV9 with TRBJ1-1, with 9 bases identical to TRBD1. Germline CDR1 and CDR2: SGDLS and YYNGEE. The CDR3 is 17 amino acids. V was pared by 0 bases and J by 2 bases, with 8 bases of the junction left unmatched. The DNA of the CDR3 is TGTGCCAGCAGCGTAGAGGGACAGGGAGGGATAAACACTGAAGCTTTCTTT. This encodes CASSVEGQGGINTEAFF.

For the CDR3, the DNA is TGTGCCAGCAGTGCCTCTCGAGCATTCACTCCCTACGAGCAGTACTTC. Its protein is CASSASRAFTPYEQYF. The chain couples TRBV27 to TRBJ2-7; D is unresolved. This CDR3 is built from 16 residues. Trimming took off 5 bases at V and 2 bases at J, with 19 bases between the two ends. Germline CDR1 and CDR2: MNHEY and SMNVEV (reference sequence).

The chain recombines TRBV5-1 with TRBJ2-7, with TRBD1 matching over 7 bases. This CDR3 has 14 residues. Germline assignment: CDR1 SGHRS and CDR2 YFSETQ. The ends lost 3 bases at V and 0 bases at J; junction bases unmatched: 3. CDR3: CASSWGQSSYEQYF. The CDR3 coding sequence is TGCGCCAGCAGCTGGGGACAGAGCTCCTACGAGCAGTACTTC.

The genes are TRBV5-6 and TRBJ2-5; 11 bases match TRBD2. V gave up 5 bases and J gave up 5 bases; unmatched junction bases: 2. Germline loops: CDR1 SGHDT, CDR2 YYEEEE. The CDR3 is 13 amino acids. The CDR3, as DNA: TGTGCCAGCAGTTTAGCGGGAGGGGAGACCCAGTACTTC. Translation: CASSLAGGETQYF.

The V call is TRBV6-1, the J call TRBJ2-1; 10 nucleotides line up with TRBD2. The CDR3 loop spans 17 amino acids. Germline V gene sequence: CDR1 MNHNS, CDR2 SASEGT. Trimming took 1 base from V and 0 from J; bases not matched to a gene: 3. DNA of the CDR3: TGTGCCAGCAGTGAAGAAGTAGCGGGAGGCTCCTACAATGAGCAGTTCTTC. Its protein product is CASSEEVAGGSYNEQFF.

The chain is built from TRBV4-1 and TRBJ1-1; no clear D. There are 14 residues in the CDR3. Trimming took 4 bases from V and 7 from J, leaving 16 bases between them. Germline V CDR1 and CDR2: MGHRA, YSYEKL. DNA for the CDR3: TGCGCCAGCAGCCTAAGTCGAATGGTAGATGAAGCTTTCTTT. This encodes CASSLSRMVDEAFF.

This chain connects TRBV20-1 to TRBJ2-1, with D unclear. The CDR3 covers 16 residues. V gave up 2 bases and J gave up 1 base, with 15 bases separating them. Germline-derived CDR1 and CDR2 are DFQATT and SNEGSKA (reference sequence). CDR3 in DNA: TGCAGTGCTAGACCCAGAGAAGGAAGGTCCTACAATGAGCAGTTCTTC. It is translated as CSARPREGRSYNEQFF.

The V gene is TRBV20-1, the J gene TRBJ2-7; tentatively, D is TRBD1 (5 bases). Germline CDR1 reads DFQATT; CDR2 reads SNEGSKA (reference sequence). This CDR3 contains 13 residues. V was pared by 1 base and J by 1 base, with 8 bases between. CDR3 in DNA: TGCAGTGCTAGAGGGGGCAGGTCCTACGAGCAGTACTTC. This gives the protein CSARGGRSYEQYF.